These T cell receptor beta chains were read from a single sample in a study of graft-versus-host responses after intestinal transplantation. Only in-frame clones appear in the TCRdb table, and some are missing; sequencing was by immunoSEQ multiplex PCR. The sample lists 12,000 to 15,000 clones; about 34% were seen once. This specimen consisted of alloreactive CD8+ T cells from a mixed lymphocyte reaction culture, obtained before intestinal transplant. The source is a human patient who received an intestinal transplant. Each CDR3 is given with its conserved first and last residue. A D gene is named only where the DNA matches it firmly. For some rows the clone size is stated as once, few or many, or as a class when expanded; others skip it.

TRBJ2-3	TRBV4-3	few	TRBD1	TGCGCCAGCAGCCAAGATGAGGGACAGGTCACAGATACGCAGTATTTT	CASSQDEGQVTDTQYF
TRBJ2-7	TRBV11-3	.	.	TGTGCCAGCAGCTTACCCCTCTCCTACGAGCAGTACTTC	CASSLPLSYEQYF
TRBJ2-7	TRBV7-6	.	TRBD1	TGTGCCAGCAGCTTAGACACAGTAGGGGCGACAGGGGACTTGGGCGAGCAGTACTTC	CASSLDTVGATGDLGEQYF
TRBJ2-6	TRBV15	.	.	TGTGCCACCAGCAGAGAAGACAGCCTATACTCTGGGGCCAACGTCCTGACTTTC	CATSREDSLYSGANVLTF
TRBJ2-1	TRBV4-3	.	.	TGCGCCAGCAGCCAAGTTCTCGGCGGGAATGAGCAGTTCTTC	CASSQVLGGNEQFF
TRBJ2-7	TRBV7-9	few	.	TGTGCCAGCAGCCCTACCGCCGCCTACGAGCAGTACTTC	CASSPTAAYEQYF
TRBJ1-5	TRBV15	.	.	TGTGCCACCAGCTACGACGCAGGGGAGGGCTGGCCCCAGCATTTT	CATSYDAGEGWPQHF
TRBJ2-2	TRBV4-3	once	TRBD1	TGCGCCAGCAGCCCTGGGACAGGTTGGAACGGGGAGCTGTTTTTT	CASSPGTGWNGELFF
TRBJ1-6	TRBV4-1	.	.	TGCGCCAGCAGTCAAAGCGGGGGGCCCTATAATTCACCCCCCCACTTT	CASSQSGGPYNSPPHF
TRBJ1-6	TRBV5-6	.	.	TGTGCCAGCAGCTTGGTAGGGAGTGCTAATTCACCCCTCCACTTT	CASSLVGSANSPLHF